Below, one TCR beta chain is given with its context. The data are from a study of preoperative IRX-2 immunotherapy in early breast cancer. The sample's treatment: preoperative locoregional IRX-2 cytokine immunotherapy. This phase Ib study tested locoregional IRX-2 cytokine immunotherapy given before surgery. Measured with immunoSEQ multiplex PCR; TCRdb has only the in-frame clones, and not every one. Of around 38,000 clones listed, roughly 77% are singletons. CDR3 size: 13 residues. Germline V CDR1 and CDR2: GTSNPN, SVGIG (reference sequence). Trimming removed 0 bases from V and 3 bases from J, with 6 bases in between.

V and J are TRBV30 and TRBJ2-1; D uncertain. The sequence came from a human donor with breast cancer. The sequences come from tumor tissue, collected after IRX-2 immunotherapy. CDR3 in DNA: TGTGCCTGGAGTGTAAGGAACTACAATGAGCAGTTCTTC. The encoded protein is CAWSVRNYNEQFF.